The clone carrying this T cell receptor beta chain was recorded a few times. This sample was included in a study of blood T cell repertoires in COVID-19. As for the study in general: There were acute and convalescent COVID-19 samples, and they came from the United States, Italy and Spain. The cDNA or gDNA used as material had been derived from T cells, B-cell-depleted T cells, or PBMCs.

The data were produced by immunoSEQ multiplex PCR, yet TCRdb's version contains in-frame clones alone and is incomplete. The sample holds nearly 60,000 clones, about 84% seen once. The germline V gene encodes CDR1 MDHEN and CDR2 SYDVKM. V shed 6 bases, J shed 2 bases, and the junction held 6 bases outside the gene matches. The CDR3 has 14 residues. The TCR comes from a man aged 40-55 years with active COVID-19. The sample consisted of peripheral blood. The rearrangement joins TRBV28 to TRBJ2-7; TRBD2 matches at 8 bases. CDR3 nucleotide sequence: TGTGCCAGCAGATTTAGCGGGGATCCCTACGAGCAGTACTTC. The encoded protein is CASRFSGDPYEQYF.